The sequence of this T cell receptor (beta chain) was determined in a study of cytomegalovirus exposure and HLA in healthy donors. The PCR made use of 60 Vbeta and 13 Jbeta primers. The repertoire was sequenced with immunoSEQ multiplex PCR; TCRdb's copy has only in-frame clones and lacks some. Here the sample spans about 100,000 clones, roughly 80% being singletons. The sequence derives from a male donor in good health and CMV-seropositive. Sequencing used PBMCs.

The CDR3 DNA reads TGTGCCAGCAGCTTAGACGCCCGGACAGACCAAGAGACCCAGTACTTC. This encodes CASSLDARTDQETQYF. The V call is TRBV11-2, the J call TRBJ2-5, with D perhaps TRBD1 (6 bases). V was cut by 0 bases and J by 0 bases, with 11 bases left in between. The CDR3 is 16 amino acids. Germline-derived CDR1 and CDR2 are SGHAT and FQNNGV.